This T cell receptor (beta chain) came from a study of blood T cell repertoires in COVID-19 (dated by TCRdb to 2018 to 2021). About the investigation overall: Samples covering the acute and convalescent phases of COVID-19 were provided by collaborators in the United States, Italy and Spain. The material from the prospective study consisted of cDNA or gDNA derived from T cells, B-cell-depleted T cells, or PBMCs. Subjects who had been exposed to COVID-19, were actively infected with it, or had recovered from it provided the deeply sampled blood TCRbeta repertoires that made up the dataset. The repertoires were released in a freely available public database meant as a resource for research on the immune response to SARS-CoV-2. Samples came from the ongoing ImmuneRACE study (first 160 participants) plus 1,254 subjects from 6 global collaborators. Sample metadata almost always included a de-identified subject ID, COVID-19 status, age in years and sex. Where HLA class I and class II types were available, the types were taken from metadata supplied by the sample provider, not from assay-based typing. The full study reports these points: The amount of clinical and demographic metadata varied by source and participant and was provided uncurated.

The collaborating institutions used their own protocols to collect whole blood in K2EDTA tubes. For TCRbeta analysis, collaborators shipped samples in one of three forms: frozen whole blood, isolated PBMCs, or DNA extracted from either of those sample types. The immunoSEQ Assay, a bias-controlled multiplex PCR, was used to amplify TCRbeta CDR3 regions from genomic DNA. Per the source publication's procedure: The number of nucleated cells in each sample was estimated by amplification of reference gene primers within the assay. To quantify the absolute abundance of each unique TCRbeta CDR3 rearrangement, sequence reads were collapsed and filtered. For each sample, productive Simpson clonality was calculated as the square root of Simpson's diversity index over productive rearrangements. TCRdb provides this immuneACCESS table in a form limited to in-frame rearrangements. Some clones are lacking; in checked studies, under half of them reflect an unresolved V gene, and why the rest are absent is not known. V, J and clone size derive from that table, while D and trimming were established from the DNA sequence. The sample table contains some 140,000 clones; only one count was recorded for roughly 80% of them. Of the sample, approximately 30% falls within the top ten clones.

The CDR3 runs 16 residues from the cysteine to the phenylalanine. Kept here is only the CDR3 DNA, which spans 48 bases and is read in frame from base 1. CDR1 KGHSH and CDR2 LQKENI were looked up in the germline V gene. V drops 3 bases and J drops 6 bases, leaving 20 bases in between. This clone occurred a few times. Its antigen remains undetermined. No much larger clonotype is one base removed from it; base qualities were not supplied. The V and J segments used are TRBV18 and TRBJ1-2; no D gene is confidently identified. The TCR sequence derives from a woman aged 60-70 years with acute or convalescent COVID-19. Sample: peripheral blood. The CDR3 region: CASSPATGRGVHGYTF. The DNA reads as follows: TGTGCCAGCTCACCGGCGACCGGGCGGGGAGTCCATGGCTACACCTTC.